This T cell receptor (beta chain) was documented in a study of response to subunit inactivated influenza vaccine. Study outcomes and limitations: After each seasonal influenza vaccination, few new T cells are recruited, the authors suggested.

The CDR3 runs 12 residues. The V and J ends lost 4 bases and 4 bases respectively, with 7 bases between them. Per the germline V gene, CDR1 is LGHNA and CDR2 is YSLEER. This clonotype was detected only a few times. Its antigen is not identified. TCRdb re-derived calls from the RT-PCR reads in MiXCR, one entry per CDR3 protein. The sample lists about 170,000 distinct CDR3 sequences, roughly 12% occurring once. These data were also filed under a second study, of T cells expressing NK-cell markers. That study reports: Making the TCR beta cDNA relied on 5'RACE template switching with UMIs. Each TCR beta repertoire originated in sorted T cells that were CD3+CD56+NKG2C+, CD3+CD56+NKG2C- or CD3+CD56-NKG2C+. Seropositivity for HCMV was found in seven of the eight sequenced donors, with one seronegative. CD8+ T cells in six donors included dominant NKG2C+ clonotypes at 1.0-7.0%.

This sample comprised CD8+ T cells sorted from PBMCs, obtained 12 days after vaccination. The rearrangement links TRBV4-3 to TRBJ2-5; D gene unclear. This receptor was obtained from a man aged 45 to 65 who received an inactivated influenza vaccine. CDR3 loop: CASSRYGETQYF. The CDR3 nucleotides read TGCGCCAGCAGCCGGTATGGAGAGACCCAGTACTTC.